This T cell receptor beta chain came from a study of shared clonotypes between healthy human individuals. Deep-level running was used for the assay. Only in-frame clones appear in the TCRdb table, and some are missing; sequencing was by immunoSEQ multiplex PCR. The sample carries about 490,000 clones, less than 80% recorded once. Caucasian adults residing in Nashville, Tennessee made up all the donors. The V gene's germline CDR1 is LNHDA and CDR2 SQIVND (reference sequence). V lost 2 bases to trimming and J lost 6 bases, with 14 bases between them. The length of the CDR3 is 15 residues. The sample comprised PBMCs. This chain joins TRBV19 and TRBJ2-1; no definite D call. The receptor's source is a woman between 40 and 50 years old in good health. Some clones in this sample may be carry-over from other donors' samples. The CDR3 reads CASSIRVGSGNEQFF. The CDR3 DNA sequence: TGTGCCAGTAGTATACGGGTGGGATCCGGCAATGAGCAGTTCTTC.